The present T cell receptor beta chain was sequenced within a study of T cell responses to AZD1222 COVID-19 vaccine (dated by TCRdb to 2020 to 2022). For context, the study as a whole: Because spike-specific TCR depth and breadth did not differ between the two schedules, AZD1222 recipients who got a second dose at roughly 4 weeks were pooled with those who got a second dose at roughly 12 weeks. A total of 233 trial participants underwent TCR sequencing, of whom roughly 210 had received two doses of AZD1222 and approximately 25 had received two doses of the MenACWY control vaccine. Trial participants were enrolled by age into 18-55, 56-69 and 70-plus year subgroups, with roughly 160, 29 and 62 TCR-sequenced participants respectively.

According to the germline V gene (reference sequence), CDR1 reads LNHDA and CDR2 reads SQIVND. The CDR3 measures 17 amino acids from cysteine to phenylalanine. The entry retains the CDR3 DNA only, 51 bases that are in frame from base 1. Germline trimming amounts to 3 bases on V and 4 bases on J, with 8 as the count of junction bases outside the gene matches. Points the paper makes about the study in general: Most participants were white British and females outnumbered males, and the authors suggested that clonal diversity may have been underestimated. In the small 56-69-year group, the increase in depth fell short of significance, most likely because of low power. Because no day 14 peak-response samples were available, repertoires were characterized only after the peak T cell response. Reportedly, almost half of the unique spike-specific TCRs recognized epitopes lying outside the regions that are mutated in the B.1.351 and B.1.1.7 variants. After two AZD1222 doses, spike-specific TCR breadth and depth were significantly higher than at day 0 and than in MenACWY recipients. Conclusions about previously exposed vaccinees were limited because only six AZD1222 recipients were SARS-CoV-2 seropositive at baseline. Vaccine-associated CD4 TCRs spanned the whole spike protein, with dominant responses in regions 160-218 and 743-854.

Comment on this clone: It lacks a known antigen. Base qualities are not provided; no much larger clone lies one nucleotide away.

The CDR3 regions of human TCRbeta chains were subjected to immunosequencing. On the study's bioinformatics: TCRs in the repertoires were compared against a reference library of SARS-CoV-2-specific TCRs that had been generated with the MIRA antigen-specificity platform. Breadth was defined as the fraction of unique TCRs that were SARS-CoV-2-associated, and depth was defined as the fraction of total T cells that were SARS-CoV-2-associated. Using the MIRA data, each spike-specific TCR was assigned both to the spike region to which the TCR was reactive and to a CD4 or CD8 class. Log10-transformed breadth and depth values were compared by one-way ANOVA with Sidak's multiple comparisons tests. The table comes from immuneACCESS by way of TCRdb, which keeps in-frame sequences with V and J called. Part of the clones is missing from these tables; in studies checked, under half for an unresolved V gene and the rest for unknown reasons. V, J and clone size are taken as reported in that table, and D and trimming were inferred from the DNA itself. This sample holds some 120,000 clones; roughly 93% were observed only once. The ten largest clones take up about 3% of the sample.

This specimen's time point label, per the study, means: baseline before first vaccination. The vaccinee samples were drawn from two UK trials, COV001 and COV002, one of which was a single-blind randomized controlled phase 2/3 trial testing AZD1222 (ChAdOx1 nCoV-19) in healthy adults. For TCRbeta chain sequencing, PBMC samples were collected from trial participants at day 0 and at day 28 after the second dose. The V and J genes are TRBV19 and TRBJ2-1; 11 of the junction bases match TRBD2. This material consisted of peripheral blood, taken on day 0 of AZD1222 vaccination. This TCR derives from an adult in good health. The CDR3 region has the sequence CASSIGPGTSGYNEQFF. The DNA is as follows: TGTGCCAGTAGTATCGGGCCGGGGACTAGCGGATACAATGAGCAGTTCTTC.